One and the same sample provided the 25 T cell receptor beta chains below, sequenced in a study of cytomegalovirus exposure and HLA in healthy donors. PCR used 60 Vbeta primers and 13 Jbeta primers. Here immunoSEQ multiplex PCR was the method, and the copy in TCRdb shows in-frame clones only, minus some. The repertoire holds about 130,000 clones, about two thirds seen once, with approximately 7% in the top ten. The sequencing input was PBMCs. The receptors stem from a man aged 35-49 years in good health and CMV-seropositive.

For this clone: This is likely a read error, given that the CDR3 carries no conserved phenylalanine or tryptophan at its end. V is TRBV5-4 and J is TRBJ1-2; the D is unclear. CDR1 SGHNT and CDR2 YYREEE come from the germline V gene (reference sequence). The CDR3 loop spans 16 amino acids. Trimming removed 0 bases at V and 0 bases at J, with 12 bases between. This chain's CDR3 is CASSLGGGDPNYGYTS. In DNA, the CDR3 is TGTGCCAGCAGCTTGGGGGGAGGCGATCCTAACTATGGCTACACCTCC.

This clone came up a few times. The chain recombines TRBV27 with TRBJ2-1; possibly TRBD2 for D (5 bases). CDR1 is MNHEY, CDR2 SMNVEV, per germline (reference sequence). V was cut by 4 bases and J by 2 bases, with 12 bases left in between. CDR3 length: 15 residues. CDR3 sequence (DNA): TGTGCCAGCAGTTCTGGGAGAGGCACCTACAATGAGCAGTTCTTC. Residues: CASSSGRGTYNEQFF.

The V gene is TRBV28, the J gene TRBJ1-1; 11 bases map to TRBD1. Germline values: CDR1 MDHEN, CDR2 SYDVKM. The ends lost 5 bases at V and 3 bases at J; junction bases unmatched: 14. This CDR3 has 18 residues. CDR3 loop: CASSPGLGTGGVDTEAFF. As DNA, the CDR3 is TGTGCCAGCAGTCCGGGCCTCGGGACAGGGGGGGTTGACACTGAAGCTTTCTTT.

This chain links TRBV27 with TRBJ2-7, with unresolved D. Per the germline V gene, CDR1 is MNHEY and CDR2 is SMNVEV (reference sequence). V lost 5 bases and J lost 1, with 27 bases in between. This CDR3 has 19 residues. Here the CDR3 DNA reads TGTGCCAGCAGTCCCCAAAGCCCTAGTAGCCGTCCTCGGTCCTACGAGCAGTACTTC. Amino acid sequence: CASSPQSPSSRPRSYEQYF.

J is TRBJ2-2 and V is TRBV7-7, with 10 positions matching TRBD2. Germline CDR1 reads SSHAT; CDR2 reads FNYEAQ (reference sequence). The CDR3 has 16 amino acids. The V gene end was trimmed by 2 bases and the J gene end by 3 bases; junction bases not matched to a gene: 3. The CDR3 bases are TGTGCCAGCAGCTTAAGGACTAGCGGTTACACCGGGGAGCTGTTTTTT. Amino acids: CASSLRTSGYTGELFF.

This clone was recorded a few times. V usage is TRBV4-2 and J usage is TRBJ1-2; 9 bases match TRBD1. This CDR3 contains 16 residues. Losses at the gene ends were 0 bases for V and 6 bases for J; bases not matched to a gene: 8. Germline V gives CDR1 LGHNA, CDR2 YNFKEQ. The DNA for the CDR3 is TGTGCCAGCAGCCAAGATCCGAGGACAGGGGAGGATGGCTACACCTTC. This translates into CASSQDPRTGEDGYTF.

This chain links TRBV6-4 with TRBJ2-1, with 10 bases identical to TRBD1. J lost 4 bases, V lost 3 bases, and 3 bases had no gene match. The germline gives CDR1 MRHNA, CDR2 SNTAGT. There are 15 residues in the CDR3. CDR3 in DNA: TGTGCCAGCAGTGAAAGACAGGGGGCGTACAATGAGCAGTTCTTC. Encoded protein: CASSERQGAYNEQFF.

The gene calls are TRBV28 and TRBJ2-7; perhaps TRBD1 as D (6 bases). V lost 6 bases and J lost 9, with 15 bases in between. The CDR3 is 12 residues long. Per germline, CDR1 MDHEN and CDR2 SYDVKM. CDR3 protein: CASRDSLLGQYF. As DNA, the CDR3 is TGTGCCAGCAGGGACAGTCTACTAGGGCAGTACTTC.

The chain couples TRBV10-3 to TRBJ1-1; D unclear. V lost 10 bases and J 4 bases, leaving 16 bases between the germline ends. The CDR3 runs 13 residues. From germline, CDR1 is ENHRY and CDR2 SYGVKD. In DNA form, the CDR3 reads TGTGCCACCGTTGGGAGTCCTGGCACTGAAGCTTTCTTT. Translating it yields CATVGSPGTEAFF.

The V gene is TRBV4-2, the J gene TRBJ2-5; 11 nucleotides agree with TRBD1. Germline V gene lookup returns CDR1 LGHNA and CDR2 YNFKEQ. The CDR3 runs to 18 residues. The V gene end was trimmed by 1 base and the J gene end by 0 bases; junction bases not matched to a gene: 7. The CDR3 here is CASSQVGQGAPNQETQYF. The CDR3 nucleotides are TGTGCCAGCAGCCAAGTAGGACAGGGGGCCCCAAACCAAGAGACCCAGTACTTC.

The J gene is TRBJ1-2, the V gene TRBV5-4; D gene unclear. Per the germline V gene, CDR1 is SGHNT and CDR2 is YYREEE (reference sequence). With 1 base removed from V and 8 bases from J, the gap between germline ends came to 9 bases. The CDR3 is 12 amino acids. CDR3 DNA: TGTGCCAGCAGCTTGACTGGGCGCGGCTACACCTTC. As protein: CASSLTGRGYTF.

The chain is built from TRBV2 and TRBJ2-2; the match to TRBD1 covers 7 bases. Trimming took 8 bases from V and 2 from J; bases not matched to a gene: 5. The CDR3 length is 14 residues. Germline CDR1 SNHLY, CDR2 FYNNEI. The CDR3 DNA follows: TGTGCCAGCGGGCAGGGGGAAAACACCGGGGAGCTGTTTTTT. Protein product: CASGQGENTGELFF. The full variable domain, in which reference TRBV2 and TRBJ2-2 provide the parts outside the CDR3, is EPEVTQTPSHQVTQMGQEVILRCVPISNHLYFYWYRQILGQKVEFLVSFYNNEISEKSEIFDDQFSVERPDGSNFTLKIRSTKLEDSAMYFCASGQGENTGELFFGEGSRLTVL.

This clone was detected only a few times. The chain recombines TRBV6-1 with TRBJ2-5; D is possibly TRBD2 (5 bases). The CDR3 is 15 amino acids. In germline, CDR1 is MNHNS, CDR2 SASEGT. V was clipped by 5 bases and J by 5 bases, with 18 bases between them. CDR3 sequence (DNA): TGTGCCAGCAGTTCACGGGGTTTTTCGGGGGAGACCCAGTACTTC. Translating gives CASSSRGFSGETQYF.

The chain employs TRBV18 and TRBJ2-5; 9 nucleotides match TRBD1. CDR3 length equals 14 residues. The ends lost 2 bases at V and 7 bases at J; junction bases unmatched: 5. Germline CDR1 reads KGHSH; CDR2 reads LQKENI. In nucleotides, the CDR3 is TGTGCCAGCTCACCATCGACAGGGGGAACGACCCAGTACTTC. It yields the protein CASSPSTGGTTQYF.

The chain links TRBV7-9 to TRBJ1-2; D might be TRBD1 (5 bases). The germline CDR1 and CDR2 sequences are SEHNR and FQNEAQ (reference sequence). The length of the CDR3 is 13 residues. The V and J ends lost 3 bases and 8 bases respectively, with 13 bases between them. CDR3 in amino acids: CASSFRAGLGYTF. The DNA for the CDR3 is TGTGCCAGCAGCTTCAGGGCAGGGCTCGGCTACACCTTC.

This chain connects TRBV28 to TRBJ2-7, with D tentatively TRBD1 (6 bases). Trimming removed 6 bases at V and 9 bases at J, with 15 bases between. From germline, CDR1 is MDHEN and CDR2 SYDVKM. This CDR3 is 12 amino acids long. CDR3 in amino acids: CASRDSLRGQYF. DNA for the CDR3: TGTGCCAGCAGGGACAGTCTACGAGGGCAGTACTTC.

The rearrangement joins TRBV27 to TRBJ1-1; maybe TRBD1 (5 bases). The germline gives CDR1 MNHEY, CDR2 SMNVEV (reference sequence). The V end was cut by 6 bases, the J end by 2 bases, with 13 bases between. The CDR3 extends over 14 amino acids. CDR3 protein: CASRKGVVNTEAFF. The CDR3 DNA sequence: TGTGCCAGCAGAAAAGGGGTGGTAAACACTGAAGCTTTCTTT.

The chain combines TRBV28 with TRBJ1-2; D call uncertain. This CDR3 is built from 12 residues. V lost 7 bases, J lost 2 bases, and 8 bases lay in between. Germline V CDR1 and CDR2: MDHEN, SYDVKM. CDR3 nucleotides: TGTGCCAGCACTCGGGAAAACTATGGCTACACCTTC. Protein product: CASTRENYGYTF.

By its share, this clone is medium-sized. The V call is TRBV28, the J call TRBJ2-1, with 8 bases identical to TRBD2. Per the germline V gene, CDR1 is MDHEN and CDR2 is SYDVKM. The ends lost 1 base at V and 6 bases at J; junction bases unmatched: 5. The CDR3 is 15 amino acids. CDR3 residues: CASSLLPSGSNEQFF. The CDR3 DNA sequence: TGTGCCAGCAGTTTATTGCCTAGCGGGTCCAATGAGCAGTTCTTC.

In this sample, this clone turned up once. The chain has TRBV27 and TRBJ1-5, with 7 bases matching TRBD1. J gave up 5 bases and V 5 bases, and 3 bases lay outside the gene matches. From germline, CDR1 is MNHEY and CDR2 SMNVEV (reference sequence). The CDR3 totals 13 residues. The CDR3 coding sequence is TGTGCCAGCAGTAGGGACAGCGATCAGCCCCAGCATTTT. This translates into CASSRDSDQPQHF.

This clone was recorded a few times. CDR3 bases: TGTGCCAGCAGAGAATGGATGGTTCCAGGGGAGACCCAGTACTTC. It yields the protein CASREWMVPGETQYF. V gene TRBV2 combines with J gene TRBJ2-5, with a tentative D call TRBD1 (5 bases). Germline V gene lookup returns CDR1 SNHLY and CDR2 FYNNEI. V was cut by 6 bases and J by 5 bases, with 19 bases left in between. The CDR3 totals 15 residues. Based on the CDR3 plus reference TRBV2 and TRBJ2-5, the full variable domain is EPEVTQTPSHQVTQMGQEVILRCVPISNHLYFYWYRQILGQKVEFLVSFYNNEISEKSEIFDDQFSVERPDGSNFTLKIRSTKLEDSAMYFCASREWMVPGETQYFGPGTRLLVL.

V usage is TRBV4-1 and J usage is TRBJ2-7, with 7 bases identical to TRBD2. Unmatched junction bases numbered 6, after V lost 1 base and J lost 3 bases. The CDR3 sequence is 15 residues long. Germline-derived CDR1 and CDR2 are MGHRA and YSYEKL. The CDR3 sequence is CASSQVPSGLYEQYF. The CDR3 DNA follows: TGCGCCAGCAGCCAAGTTCCTAGCGGCCTCTACGAGCAGTACTTC.

This chain connects TRBV5-4 to TRBJ2-3, with TRBD2 identical over 9 bases. Unmatched junction bases numbered 21, after V lost 0 bases and J lost 10 bases. There are 19 residues in the CDR3. CDR1 and CDR2 (germline): SGHNT, YYREEE (reference sequence). The CDR3 coding sequence is TGTGCCAGCAGCTTGGGAGGCCTAGCGGGAAGTACATGGAAGGTTGCGCAGTATTTT. It specifies CASSLGGLAGSTWKVAQYF. The complete variable domain, with remaining parts taken from reference TRBV5-4 and TRBJ2-3, reads ETGVTQSPTHLIKTRGQQVTLRCSSQSGHNTVSWYQQALGQGPQFIFQYYREEENGRGNFPPRFSGLQFPNYSSELNVNALELDDSALYLCASSLGGLAGSTWKVAQYFGPGTRLTVL.

The chain has TRBV7-8 and TRBJ1-4, with a possible D match to TRBD1 (5 bases). CDR1 and CDR2 from the germline V gene are SGHVS and FQNEAQ. V was shortened by 1 base and J by 8 bases, with 11 bases between the two germline ends. CDR3 length equals 14 residues. The CDR3 DNA reads TGTGCCAGCAGCTTAGTTCAGGGTCGGGAAAAACTGTTTTTT. Protein: CASSLVQGREKLFF.

The V gene is TRBV7-2, the J gene TRBJ2-7, with no clear D. CDR3 size: 13 residues. Germline CDR1 and CDR2: SGHTA and FQGNSA. Trimming shortened V by 1 base and J by 2 bases, and 6 bases separated the two germline ends. The CDR3 here is CASSLDNTYEQYF. The CDR3 DNA is TGTGCCAGCAGCTTAGACAATACCTACGAGCAGTACTTC.